Given below is one T cell receptor beta chain in context. Trimming took off 9 bases at V and 3 bases at J, with 11 bases between the two ends. Per germline, CDR1 KGHDR and CDR2 SFDVKD. The CDR3 spans 13 residues. The assay was immunoSEQ multiplex PCR, and TCRdb's table has in-frame clones only and misses some. The sample yields approximately 200,000 clones, about 85% seen once. The sample comes from a study of blood T cell repertoires in COVID-19. The TCR comes from a man aged 35-49 years with acute or convalescent COVID-19. The chain couples TRBV24-1 to TRBJ1-5; D unresolved. Sequenced material: peripheral blood. This CDR3 reads CATQDSPNQPQHF. Written as DNA, the CDR3 is TGTGCCACCCAGGACTCGCCCAATCAGCCCCAGCATTTT.